These 2 T cell receptor beta chains were sequenced from one sample in a study of vaccination and CD4 T cells after COVID-19 (dated by TCRdb to the early 2020s). Antigens of these TCRs are unknown. Receptor libraries were prepared by PCR. The instrument given in TCRdb is Illumina iSeq 100. DNA from cultured CD4+ T cells underwent TCR sequencing with the Oncomine TCR Beta short-read assay at the Johns Hopkins FTIC core. The public reads were quality trimmed at Q25 with fastp and then assembled into clones with MiXCR by TCRdb, keeping productive beta chains. Identical CDR3 proteins give one entry, which carries the most common genes and DNA. The sample table contains about 20,000 distinct CDR3 sequences; only one count was recorded for approximately 50% of them. The ten biggest clones cover under 8.5% of the sample. According to the study, the label for this sample's treatment or condition signals: approximately 9-day PBMC culture with coronavirus spike peptide pools or control peptides (ViraFEST assay).

The specimen was CD4+ T cells from blood, cultured in vitro, collected before SARS-CoV-2 vaccination. The receptors stem from a human donor who had recovered from COVID-19.

The chain is built from TRBV19 and TRBJ1-6; 7 bases align to TRBD1. This CDR3 has 14 amino acids. The trim removed 6 bases at V and 11 bases at J, leaving 10 bases unmatched. Per germline, CDR1 LNHDA and CDR2 SQIVND (reference sequence). The CDR3 region is CASSRVDRQTPLHF. CDR3 DNA: TGTGCCAGTAGCCGCGTGGACAGGCAGACACCCCTCCACTTT.

This chain uses TRBV7-9 with TRBJ2-7, with 9 nucleotides matching TRBD1. The CDR3 sequence is 14 residues long. The germline V gene encodes CDR1 SEHNR and CDR2 FQNEAQ (reference sequence). J was trimmed by 3 bases and V by 5 bases; bases with no gene match: 5. CDR3 coding DNA: TGTGCCAGCAGCGTGGCGGGACAGGGCTACGAGCAGTACTTC. This codes for CASSVAGQGYEQYF.